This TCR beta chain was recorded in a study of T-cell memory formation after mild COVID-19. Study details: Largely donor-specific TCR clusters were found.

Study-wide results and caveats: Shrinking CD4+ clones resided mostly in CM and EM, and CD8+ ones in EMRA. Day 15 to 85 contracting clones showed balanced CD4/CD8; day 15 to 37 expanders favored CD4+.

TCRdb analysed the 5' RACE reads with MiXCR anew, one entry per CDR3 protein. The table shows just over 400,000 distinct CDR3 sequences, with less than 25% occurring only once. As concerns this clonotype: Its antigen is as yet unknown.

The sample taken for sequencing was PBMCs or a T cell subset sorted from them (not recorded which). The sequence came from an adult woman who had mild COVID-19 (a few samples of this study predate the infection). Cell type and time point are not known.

The CDR3 DNA reads TGTGCCAGCAGCGTAGGGACGGGGATGCCGAACACTGAAGCTTTCTTT. It encodes CASSVGTGMPNTEAFF. The J gene is TRBJ1-1, the V gene TRBV9; unclear D gene. This CDR3 is 16 amino acids long. The germline V gene has CDR1 SGDLS and CDR2 YYNGEE. Trimming pared 0 bases from V and 1 base from J, leaving 13 bases between. Full variable domain (outside the CDR3, taken from reference TRBV9 and TRBJ1-1): DSGVTQTPKHLITATGQRVTLRCSPRSGDLSVYWYQQSLDQGLQFLIQYYNGEERAKGNILERFSAQQFPDLHSELNLSSLELGDSALYFCASSVGTGMPNTEAFFGQGTRLTVV.